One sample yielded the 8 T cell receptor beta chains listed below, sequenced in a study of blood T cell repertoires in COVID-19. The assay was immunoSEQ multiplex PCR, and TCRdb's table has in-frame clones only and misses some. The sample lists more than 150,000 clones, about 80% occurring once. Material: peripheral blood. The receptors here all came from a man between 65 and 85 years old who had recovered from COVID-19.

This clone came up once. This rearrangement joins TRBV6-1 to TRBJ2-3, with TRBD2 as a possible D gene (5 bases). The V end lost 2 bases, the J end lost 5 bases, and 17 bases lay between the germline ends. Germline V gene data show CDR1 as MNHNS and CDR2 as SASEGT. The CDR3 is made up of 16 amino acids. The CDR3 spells CASSERLDGLGDTQYF. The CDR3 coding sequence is TGTGCCAGCAGTGAAAGGCTGGATGGACTCGGAGATACGCAGTATTTT.

The CDR3 DNA sequence: TGTGCCAGCAGCCAAGATGCAGGGCGAGAGACCCAGTACTTC. Translation: CASSQDAGRETQYF. This sequence joins TRBV3-1 (or the pseudogene TRBV3-2) and TRBJ2-5, with D possibly TRBD1 on 5 matching bases. With 0 bases removed from V and 4 bases from J, the gap between germline ends came to 9 bases. This CDR3 is 14 amino acids long. Germline CDR1 and CDR2: LGHDT and YNNKEL (reference sequence).

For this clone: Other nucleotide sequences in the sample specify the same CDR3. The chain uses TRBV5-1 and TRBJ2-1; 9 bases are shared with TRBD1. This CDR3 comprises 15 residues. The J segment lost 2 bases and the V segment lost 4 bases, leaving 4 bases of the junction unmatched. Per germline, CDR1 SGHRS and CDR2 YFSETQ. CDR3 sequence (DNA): TGCGCCAGCAGCCCGGGACAGGGCGCCTACAATGAGCAGTTCTTC. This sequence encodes CASSPGQGAYNEQFF.

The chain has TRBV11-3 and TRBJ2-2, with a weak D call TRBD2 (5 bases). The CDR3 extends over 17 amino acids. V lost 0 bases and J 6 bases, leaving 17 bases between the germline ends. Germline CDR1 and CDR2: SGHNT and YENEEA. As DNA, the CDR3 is TGTGCCAGCAGCTTAGAAGTGGGGAGCAGGTCGGCCGGGGAGCTGTTTTTT. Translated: CASSLEVGSRSAGELFF. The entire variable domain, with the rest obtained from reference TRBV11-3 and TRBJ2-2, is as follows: EAGVVQSPRYKIIEKKQPVAFWCNPISGHNTLYWYLQNLGQGPELLIRYENEEAVDDSQLPKDRFSAERLKGVDSTLKIQPAELGDSAVYLCASSLEVGSRSAGELFFGEGSRLTVL.

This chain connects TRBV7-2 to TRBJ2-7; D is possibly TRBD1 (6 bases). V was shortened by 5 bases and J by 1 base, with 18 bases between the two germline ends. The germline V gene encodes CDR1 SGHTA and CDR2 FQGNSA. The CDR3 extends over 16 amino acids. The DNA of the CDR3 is TGTGCCAGCAGCAAAGGGGGACCAGGGGTGTCCTACGAGCAGTACTTC. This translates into CASSKGGPGVSYEQYF. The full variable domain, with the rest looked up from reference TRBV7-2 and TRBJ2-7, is GAGVSQSPSNKVTEKGKDVELRCDPISGHTALYWYRQSLGQGLEFLIYFQGNSAPDKSGLPSDRFSAERTGGSVSTLTIQRTQQEDSAVYLCASSKGGPGVSYEQYFGPGTRLTVT.

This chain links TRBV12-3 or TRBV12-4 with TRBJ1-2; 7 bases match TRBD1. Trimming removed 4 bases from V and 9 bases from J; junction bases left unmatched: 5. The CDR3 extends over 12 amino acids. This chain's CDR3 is CASSSTGSSYTF. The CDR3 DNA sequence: TGTGCCAGCAGTTCGACAGGGTCGAGCTACACCTTC.

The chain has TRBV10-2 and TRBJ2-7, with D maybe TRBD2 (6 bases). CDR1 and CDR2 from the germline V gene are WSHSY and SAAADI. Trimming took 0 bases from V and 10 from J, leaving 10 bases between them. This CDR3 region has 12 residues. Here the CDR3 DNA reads TGCGCCAGCAGTGAGTCAGGAGGGCTTCAGTACTTC. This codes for CASSESGGLQYF.

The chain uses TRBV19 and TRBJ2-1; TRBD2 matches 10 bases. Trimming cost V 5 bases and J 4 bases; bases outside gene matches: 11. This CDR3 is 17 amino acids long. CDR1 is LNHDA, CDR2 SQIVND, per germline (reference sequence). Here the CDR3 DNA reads TGTGCCAGTAGTGCCGCTAGCGGGAGCGTAATTTACAATGAGCAGTTCTTC. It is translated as CASSAASGSVIYNEQFF.